This entry features one TCR beta chain sequence. An end of the junction does not agree with germline; a read error may underlie this. This specimen belongs to a study of blood T cell repertoires in COVID-19. TCRdb's copy holds only in-frame clones and misses some; the assay was immunoSEQ multiplex PCR. The repertoire holds about 130,000 clones, around 80% seen once, with 30% to 45% in the top ten. The sequenced sample consisted of peripheral blood. This receptor was taken from a middle-aged man with active or convalescent COVID-19.

DNA of the CDR3: TGTGCCAGCAGCCAAGAAGGGACAGGGAACGCTGAAGCTTTCTTT. Translated: CASSQEGTGNAEAFF. The chain is built from TRBV4-2 and TRBJ1-1, with 9 bases aligning to TRBD1. This CDR3 comprises 15 residues. Germline V CDR1 and CDR2: LGHNA, YNFKEQ.